This is a list of T cell receptor beta chains from one sample in a study of a mutant IDH1 vaccine in newly diagnosed glioma. Clones were read by immunoSEQ multiplex PCR, and TCRdb kept only the in-frame ones, dropping some. The sample lists about 56,000 clones, about 79% occurring once. Their cognate antigens are unknown. This sample comprised PBMCs, obtained from a glioma patient whose treatment included an IDH1 peptide vaccine. Receptors originate from a man aged 45 to 65 with glioma. Each CDR3 is given with its conserved first and last residue. The order of the fields is clone size, V gene, J gene, D gene, CDR3 protein, CDR3 DNA. A D gene is named only where the DNA matches it firmly. Some rows have no size entry. The others give once, few or many, or a class for an expanded clone.

clone size: NA; V gene: TRBV29-1; J gene: TRBJ1-5; D gene: NA; CDR3 protein: CSVQKQPNQPQHF; CDR3 DNA: TGCAGCGTCCAAAAACAGCCAAATCAGCCCCAGCATTTT
clone size: NA; V gene: TRBV6-6; J gene: TRBJ2-1; D gene: NA; CDR3 protein: CASSLKGGEQFF; CDR3 DNA: TGTGCCAGCAGTTTAAAGGGAGGTGAGCAGTTCTTC
clone size: NA; V gene: TRBV5-1; J gene: TRBJ1-2; D gene: NA; CDR3 protein: CASSLARQSYGYTF; CDR3 DNA: TGCGCCAGCAGCTTGGCTCGCCAGTCCTATGGCTACACCTTC
clone size: NA; V gene: TRBV5-5; J gene: TRBJ1-5; D gene: NA; CDR3 protein: CASSLGGAEPQHF; CDR3 DNA: TGTGCCAGCAGCTTGGGAGGGGCGGAGCCCCAGCATTTT
clone size: NA; V gene: TRBV29-1; J gene: TRBJ1-1; D gene: NA; CDR3 protein: CSVDPGTTNTEAFF; CDR3 DNA: TGCAGCGTGGACCCCGGGACAACGAACACTGAAGCTTTCTTT
clone size: NA; V gene: TRBV6-5; J gene: TRBJ2-7; D gene: TRBD1; CDR3 protein: CASSSTGTVYYEQYF; CDR3 DNA: TGTGCCAGCAGTTCTACCGGGACAGTGTACTACGAGCAGTACTTC
clone size: NA; V gene: TRBV19; J gene: TRBJ2-6; D gene: NA; CDR3 protein: CASSMVLGSGANVLTF; CDR3 DNA: TGTGCCAGTAGTATGGTTTTGGGCAGTGGGGCCAACGTCCTGACTTTC
clone size: NA; V gene: TRBV4-1; J gene: TRBJ1-2; D gene: NA; CDR3 protein: CASGSRDVRAGYTF; CDR3 DNA: TGCGCCAGCGGCTCTAGAGACGTTCGTGCTGGCTACACCTTC
clone size: NA; V gene: TRBV14; J gene: TRBJ2-6; D gene: NA; CDR3 protein: CASSPHWGVPGANVLTF; CDR3 DNA: TGTGCCAGCAGCCCCCACTGGGGGGTACCTGGGGCCAACGTCCTGACTTTC
clone size: NA; V gene: TRBV5-4; J gene: TRBJ2-5; D gene: NA; CDR3 protein: CASSLSGRGAETQYF; CDR3 DNA: TGTGCCAGCAGCTTGAGTGGCAGGGGGGCAGAGACCCAGTACTTC
clone size: NA; V gene: TRBV6-5; J gene: TRBJ1-2; D gene: NA; CDR3 protein: CASSHSGGGYTF; CDR3 DNA: TGTGCCAGCAGCCACTCGGGAGGGGGCTACACCTTC
clone size: NA; V gene: TRBV27; J gene: TRBJ1-3; D gene: NA; CDR3 protein: CASSLSFRVAGNTIYF; CDR3 DNA: TGTGCCAGCAGTTTATCGTTCAGGGTTGCTGGAAACACCATATATTTT
clone size: NA; V gene: TRBV18; J gene: TRBJ1-1; D gene: TRBD1; CDR3 protein: CASSSSDRANTEAFF; CDR3 DNA: TGTGCCAGCTCATCGTCCGACAGGGCGAACACTGAAGCTTTCTTT
clone size: NA; V gene: TRBV6-5; J gene: TRBJ2-1; D gene: TRBD2; CDR3 protein: CASSYVSGGARNEQFF; CDR3 DNA: TGTGCCAGCAGTTACGTCTCGGGGGGGGCCAGGAATGAGCAGTTCTTC
clone size: NA; V gene: TRBV29-1; J gene: TRBJ2-5; D gene: NA; CDR3 protein: CSVEDLGRETQYF; CDR3 DNA: TGCAGCGTTGAAGATCTGGGGAGGGAGACCCAGTACTTC
clone size: once; V gene: TRBV12-5; J gene: TRBJ2-2; D gene: NA; CDR3 protein: CASARDRNTGELFF; CDR3 DNA: TGTGCTAGTGCCCGGGACCGGAACACCGGGGAGCTGTTTTTT
clone size: NA; V gene: TRBV7-3; J gene: TRBJ2-3; D gene: NA; CDR3 protein: CASSLTGGWTDTQYF; CDR3 DNA: TGTGCCAGCAGCTTAACCGGGGGATGGACAGATACGCAGTATTTT
clone size: few; V gene: TRBV7-2; J gene: TRBJ1-5; D gene: NA; CDR3 protein: CASGSPGLNQPQHF; CDR3 DNA: TGTGCCAGCGGGTCCCCGGGGCTTAATCAGCCCCAGCATTTT
clone size: NA; V gene: TRBV6-5; J gene: TRBJ1-2; D gene: NA; CDR3 protein: CASSLDSVYGYTF; CDR3 DNA: TGTGCCAGCAGTCTCGACAGCGTATATGGCTACACCTTC
clone size: NA; V gene: TRBV27; J gene: TRBJ1-5; D gene: NA; CDR3 protein: CASSQADQPQHF; CDR3 DNA: TGTGCCAGCAGTCAGGCAGATCAGCCCCAGCATTTT
clone size: NA; V gene: TRBV4-1; J gene: TRBJ2-2; D gene: NA; CDR3 protein: CASSQEGNTGELFF; CDR3 DNA: TGCGCCAGCAGCCAAGAAGGGAACACCGGGGAGCTGTTTTTT
clone size: NA; V gene: TRBV28; J gene: TRBJ2-7; D gene: NA; CDR3 protein: CASSSGGLEQYF; CDR3 DNA: TGTGCCAGCAGTAGCGGAGGGCTCGAGCAGTACTTC
clone size: few; V gene: TRBV12-5; J gene: TRBJ2-1; D gene: NA; CDR3 protein: CASAPGHPGNEQFF; CDR3 DNA: TGTGCTAGTGCTCCCGGACACCCTGGGAATGAGCAGTTCTTC
clone size: NA; V gene: TRBV7-8; J gene: TRBJ2-1; D gene: NA; CDR3 protein: CASSLTGRPNEQFF; CDR3 DNA: TGTGCCAGCAGCTTAACCGGACGGCCCAATGAGCAGTTCTTC
clone size: NA; V gene: TRBV25-1; J gene: TRBJ1-4; D gene: NA; CDR3 protein: CASSAPGTIVREKLFF; CDR3 DNA: TGTGCCAGCAGTGCCCCCGGGACAATAGTTAGGGAAAAACTGTTTTTT
clone size: once; V gene: TRBV27; J gene: TRBJ1-2; D gene: NA; CDR3 protein: CASSLTGLYGYTF; CDR3 DNA: TGTGCCAGCAGTCTCACAGGGTTGTATGGCTACACCTTC
clone size: NA; V gene: TRBV7-9; J gene: TRBJ1-2; D gene: NA; CDR3 protein: CASSSGSVNYGYTF; CDR3 DNA: TGTGCCAGCAGCTCAGGGAGCGTTAACTATGGCTACACCTTC
clone size: NA; V gene: TRBV5-3; J gene: TRBJ2-4; D gene: NA; CDR3 protein: CARSLGFVGLAKNIQYF; CDR3 DNA: TGTGCCAGAAGCTTGGGTTTCGTGGGGTTGGCCAAAAACATTCAGTACTTC
clone size: NA; V gene: TRBV19; J gene: TRBJ2-3; D gene: NA; CDR3 protein: CASSWTPSRADTQYF; CDR3 DNA: TGTGCCAGTAGTTGGACACCGTCACGGGCAGATACGCAGTATTTT
clone size: few; V gene: TRBV9; J gene: TRBJ1-1; D gene: NA; CDR3 protein: CASSVGRDTEAFF; CDR3 DNA: TGTGCCAGCAGCGTAGGGCGCGACACTGAAGCTTTCTTT
clone size: NA; V gene: TRBV20-1; J gene: TRBJ2-7; D gene: NA; CDR3 protein: CSYGAAYEQYF; CDR3 DNA: TGCAGTTACGGGGCTGCCTACGAGCAGTACTTC
clone size: NA; V gene: TRBV27; J gene: TRBJ2-7; D gene: NA; CDR3 protein: CASSLDAISSEQYF; CDR3 DNA: TGTGCCAGCAGTTTAGATGCGATATCGTCCGAGCAGTACTTC
clone size: NA; V gene: TRBV30; J gene: TRBJ2-1; D gene: NA; CDR3 protein: CAWRGTLYNEQFF; CDR3 DNA: TGTGCCTGGAGAGGGACACTCTACAATGAGCAGTTCTTC
clone size: NA; V gene: TRBV5-1; J gene: TRBJ1-4; D gene: TRBD1; CDR3 protein: CASSLGQGRGEKLFF; CDR3 DNA: TGCGCCAGCAGCCTTGGACAGGGGAGAGGTGAAAAACTGTTTTTT
clone size: NA; V gene: TRBV30; J gene: TRBJ1-2; D gene: NA; CDR3 protein: CAWSVGGQPNYGYTF; CDR3 DNA: TGTGCCTGGAGTGTCGGCGGACAGCCTAACTATGGCTACACCTTC
clone size: NA; V gene: TRBV27; J gene: TRBJ1-1; D gene: NA; CDR3 protein: CASSAYRVKGGDTEAFF; CDR3 DNA: TGTGCCAGCAGTGCCTACCGAGTGAAAGGGGGAGACACTGAAGCTTTCTTT
clone size: NA; V gene: TRBV2; J gene: TRBJ2-1; D gene: TRBD2; CDR3 protein: CASSRQGGGRTSDYNEQFF; CDR3 DNA: TGTGCCAGCAGTAGACAGGGAGGGGGTAGGACTAGCGACTACAATGAGCAGTTCTTC
clone size: NA; V gene: TRBV5-4; J gene: TRBJ1-3; D gene: NA; CDR3 protein: CASSLQGGNTIYF; CDR3 DNA: TGTGCCAGCAGCTTACAGGGAGGAAACACCATATATTTT
clone size: few; V gene: TRBV2; J gene: TRBJ1-1; D gene: NA; CDR3 protein: CASSESMNTEAFF; CDR3 DNA: TGTGCCAGCAGTGAAAGCATGAACACTGAAGCTTTCTTT
clone size: NA; V gene: TRBV5-5; J gene: TRBJ2-2; D gene: NA; CDR3 protein: CASSRGIEGELFF; CDR3 DNA: TGTGCCAGCAGCAGGGGAATTGAGGGGGAGCTGTTTTTT
clone size: NA; V gene: TRBV7-2; J gene: TRBJ2-7; D gene: NA; CDR3 protein: CASSLGRGYEQYF; CDR3 DNA: TGTGCCAGCAGCCTCGGTAGGGGCTACGAGCAGTACTTC
clone size: NA; V gene: TRBV15; J gene: TRBJ1-4; D gene: TRBD1; CDR3 protein: CATSRDYRGNEKLFF; CDR3 DNA: TGTGCCACCAGCAGAGATTACAGGGGAAATGAAAAACTGTTTTTT
clone size: NA; V gene: TRBV6-1; J gene: TRBJ1-2; D gene: TRBD1; CDR3 protein: CASSEGTGGWGGYTF; CDR3 DNA: TGTGCCAGCAGTGAAGGGACAGGGGGCTGGGGTGGCTACACCTTC
clone size: NA; V gene: TRBV5-1; J gene: TRBJ1-2; D gene: NA; CDR3 protein: CASSVGDNYGYTF; CDR3 DNA: TGCGCCAGCAGCGTAGGGGACAACTATGGCTACACCTTC
clone size: NA; V gene: TRBV18; J gene: TRBJ1-2; D gene: NA; CDR3 protein: CASSPRELSYGYTF; CDR3 DNA: TGTGCCAGCTCACCACGCGAACTGAGCTATGGCTACACCTTC